The 20 T cell receptor beta chains reported below all come from one sample, sequenced in a study of shared clonotypes between healthy human individuals (dated by TCRdb to about 2020). For the CD8 naive samples, CD45RO-negative cells were positively selected for CCR7, yielding a CD45RA+CCR7+ population from which TemRA cells were excluded. Library construction relied on the immunoSEQ multiplex PCR assay. The immuneACCESS repertoire file appears here via TCRdb, limited to in-frame rearrangements. These files lack a portion of the clones; in checked studies, under half of the deficit traces to unresolved V genes, and the cause of the others is not known. This sample comprises millions of clones, about 95% of them detected only once. The ten largest clonotypes hold roughly 1% of the sample. Sequencing was performed on naive CD8+ T cells sorted from blood. Per the publication, the cell subset or site label means: CD45RA+CCR7+. Receptors originate from a man aged 18 to 29 in good health.

The chain joins TRBV23-1 to TRBJ2-7; a weak D match, TRBD1 (6 bases). TRBV23-1 is an ORF; its function is uncertain. V was shortened by 4 bases and J by 0 bases, with 13 bases between the two germline ends. There are 15 residues in the CDR3. DNA for the CDR3: TGCGCCAGCAGTCTACGACAGGTACCCTCCTACGAGCAGTACTTC. This translates into CASSLRQVPSYEQYF.

The V and J genes are TRBV7-9 and TRBJ2-7, with D perhaps matching TRBD1 (7 bases). The CDR3 extends over 15 amino acids. Germline assignment: CDR1 SEHNR and CDR2 FQNEAQ (reference sequence). Trimming cost V 5 bases and J 3 bases, with 17 bases left between them. CDR3 in amino acids: CASSPAEGAFYEQYF. The DNA of the CDR3 is TGTGCCAGCAGCCCCGCGGAGGGGGCCTTCTACGAGCAGTACTTC.

This sequence joins TRBV30 and TRBJ2-7, with D hard to call. Germline V gene sequence: CDR1 GTSNPN, CDR2 SVGIG (reference sequence). CDR3 length: 14 amino acids. Trimming cost V 2 bases and J 3 bases, with 14 bases left between them. The CDR3, as DNA: TGTGCCTGGAGTTTAGTAGGTTCGGGCTACGAGCAGTACTTC. Its protein product is CAWSLVGSGYEQYF.

The chain employs TRBV9 and TRBJ2-1, with TRBD2 matching 7 bases. The V and J ends lost 0 bases and 9 bases, in that order; junction bases with no gene match: 12. The length of the CDR3 is 16 residues. The germline gives CDR1 SGDLS, CDR2 YYNGEE. In DNA, the CDR3 is TGTGCCAGCAGCGTAGGTGGACTAGGTCGGTGGGGTGAGCAGTTCTTC. As protein: CASSVGGLGRWGEQFF. Variable domain in full (rest from reference TRBV9 and TRBJ2-1): DSGVTQTPKHLITATGQRVTLRCSPRSGDLSVYWYQQSLDQGLQFLIQYYNGEERAKGNILERFSAQQFPDLHSELNLSSLELGDSALYFCASSVGGLGRWGEQFFGPGTRLTVL.

This chain links TRBV27 with TRBJ2-1, with 12 bases fitting TRBD2. V lost 5 bases, J lost 7 bases, and 6 bases stayed unmatched. This CDR3 contains 15 residues. Per the germline V gene, CDR1 is MNHEY and CDR2 is SMNVEV (reference sequence). CDR3 DNA sequence: TGTGCCAGCAGTCAACTAGCGGGGGGCCCTAATGAGCAGTTCTTC. This codes for CASSQLAGGPNEQFF.

The chain joins TRBV5-4 to TRBJ2-4; weak D call: TRBD2 (5 bases). The CDR3 runs 13 residues. Germline V CDR1 and CDR2: SGHNT, YYREEE (reference sequence). Trimming shortened V by 6 bases and J by 9 bases, and 16 bases separated the two germline ends. The CDR3: CASKNVAEGIQYF. The CDR3, as DNA: TGTGCCAGCAAGAATGTCGCCGAGGGCATTCAGTACTTC.

On this clone itself: At the DNA level, this CDR3 is encoded by other sequences in the same sample as well. The genes are TRBV7-9 and TRBJ2-5; D is perhaps TRBD2 (6 bases). V was trimmed by 1 base and J by 2 bases, leaving 11 bases between them. The CDR3 loop spans 15 amino acids. The germline gives CDR1 SEHNR, CDR2 FQNEAQ (reference sequence). The CDR3 reads CASSLVLGGQETQYF. The CDR3 coding sequence is TGTGCCAGCAGCTTAGTTTTGGGGGGTCAAGAGACCCAGTACTTC.

This sequence joins TRBV2 and TRBJ1-1, with D unresolved. The V end was cut by 6 bases, the J end by 1 base, with 9 bases between. This CDR3 is 13 amino acids long. Germline V gene sequence: CDR1 SNHLY, CDR2 FYNNEI. CDR3 amino acids: CASSYGKNTEAFF. The CDR3 DNA sequence: TGTGCCAGCAGCTACGGGAAGAACACTGAAGCTTTCTTT.

The J gene is TRBJ2-1, the V gene TRBV2, with 7 bases lining up with TRBD2. Germline assignment: CDR1 SNHLY and CDR2 FYNNEI. This CDR3 contains 16 residues. J gave up 9 bases and V 0 bases, and 11 bases lay outside the gene matches. CDR3: CASSEAPRLAPSEQFF. Written as DNA, the CDR3 is TGTGCCAGCAGTGAAGCGCCCAGACTAGCTCCCAGTGAGCAGTTCTTC.

This chain joins TRBV6-5 and TRBJ1-2; no firm D call. This CDR3 has 13 amino acids. Trimming left V 5 bases short and J 11 bases short, with 18 bases between. Per germline, CDR1 MNHEY and CDR2 SVGAGI. The CDR3 protein is CASSAYLGRSYTF. The CDR3 region has the DNA TGTGCCAGCAGTGCCTATTTAGGGCGTTCTTACACCTTC.

Points on this clone: The same CDR3 arises from other DNA sequences in this sample as well. The chain has TRBV9 and TRBJ1-3; D not resolved. CDR1 SGDLS and CDR2 YYNGEE come from the germline V gene. The CDR3 sequence is 13 residues long. V lost 0 bases to trimming and J lost 4 bases, with 5 bases between them. The CDR3 here is CASSVGGGNTIYF. CDR3 nucleotide sequence: TGTGCCAGCAGCGTAGGGGGAGGAAACACCATATATTTT. Looking up the rest from reference TRBV9 and TRBJ1-3 gives the full variable domain: DSGVTQTPKHLITATGQRVTLRCSPRSGDLSVYWYQQSLDQGLQFLIQYYNGEERAKGNILERFSAQQFPDLHSELNLSSLELGDSALYFCASSVGGGNTIYFGEGSWLTVV.

The chain couples TRBV6-5 to TRBJ1-2; TRBD1 aligns across 11 bases. From germline, CDR1 is MNHEY and CDR2 SVGAGI. The CDR3 sequence is 15 residues long. After removal of 6 bases from V and 2 bases from J, the junction contained 5 bases not matched to a gene. CDR3 DNA sequence: TGTGCCAGCAGACCGGACAGGGGGCTGAACTATGGCTACACCTTC. It yields the protein CASRPDRGLNYGYTF.

This chain joins TRBV5-8 and TRBJ2-7; unclear D gene. The CDR3 covers 12 residues. V shed 2 bases and J shed 1 base, with 4 bases lying between them. Germline V gene sequence: CDR1 SGHTS, CDR2 YDEGEE. The CDR3 sequence: CASSFWSYEQYF. The CDR3 DNA follows: TGTGCCAGCAGCTTTTGGTCCTACGAGCAGTACTTC.

V gene TRBV19 combines with J gene TRBJ2-7; D tentatively fits TRBD1 or TRBD2 (5 bases each). Per germline, CDR1 LNHDA and CDR2 SQIVND (reference sequence). Trimming stripped 2 bases from V and 2 bases from J, with 10 bases between. There are 14 residues in the CDR3. Written as DNA, the CDR3 is TGTGCCAGTAGTATACGGGGACGGACCTACGAGCAGTACTTC. Amino acids: CASSIRGRTYEQYF.

The rearrangement links TRBV9 to TRBJ1-1; D is uncertain. Trimming took 4 bases from V and 5 from J, leaving 12 bases between them. Germline V gene data show CDR1 as SGDLS and CDR2 as YYNGEE. CDR3 length: 13 residues. In DNA, the CDR3 is TGTGCCAGCAGCCTCTCTATGGGGACTGAAGCTTTCTTT. Residues: CASSLSMGTEAFF.

Concerning this clone: Distinct nucleotide sequences in the sample also encode this CDR3. CDR3 DNA sequence: TGTGCCAGTAGTATAGGCACCGGGACCTACGAGCAGTACTTC. It is translated as CASSIGTGTYEQYF. The J gene is TRBJ2-7, the V gene TRBV19, with D perhaps TRBD2 (5 bases). With 1 base removed from V and 2 bases from J, the gap between germline ends came to 9 bases. The CDR3 sequence is 14 residues long. Germline-derived CDR1 and CDR2 are LNHDA and SQIVND (reference sequence).

The chain combines TRBV7-9 with TRBJ2-7; 7 nucleotides align to TRBD2. The CDR3 runs to 16 residues. Germline V gives CDR1 SEHNR, CDR2 FQNEAQ (reference sequence). After removal of 0 bases from V and 3 bases from J, the junction contained 8 bases not matched to a gene. In nucleotides, the CDR3 is TGTGCCAGCAGCTTAGCGGGCGGGAGTTTGAGCTACGAGCAGTACTTC. As protein: CASSLAGGSLSYEQYF.

Notes on this clone: Other nucleotide sequences in the sample specify the same CDR3. The V call is TRBV27, the J call TRBJ1-2; possible D gene TRBD1, 6 bases. V gave up 3 bases and J gave up 4 bases, with 9 bases separating them. CDR1 and CDR2 from the germline V gene are MNHEY and SMNVEV (reference sequence). This CDR3 has 13 amino acids. CDR3 DNA: TGTGCCAGCAGTTTGTTAGGGGGCTATGGCTACACCTTC. It specifies CASSLLGGYGYTF.

This clone was counted a few times. Other nucleotide sequences from this sample produce the same CDR3. The chain joins TRBV27 to TRBJ2-7; D is unclear. Trimming removed 4 bases at V and 2 bases at J, with 9 bases between. Germline V lookup: CDR1 MNHEY, CDR2 SMNVEV (reference sequence). The CDR3 spans 13 residues. CDR3 amino acids: CASSSRQAYEQYF. The CDR3 bases are TGTGCCAGCAGTTCCCGACAAGCCTACGAGCAGTACTTC.

About this clone itself: The same CDR3 can be traced to other DNA sequences in this sample. The gene calls are TRBV30 and TRBJ2-3, with 9 positions matching TRBD2. V dropped 3 bases and J dropped 2; count of bases not matched to a gene: 6. CDR3 length: 15 residues. Germline V gene sequence: CDR1 GTSNPN, CDR2 SVGIG (reference sequence). The CDR3 DNA sequence: TGTGCCTGGAGCGGAGCGGGGGGTTTCACAGATACGCAGTATTTT. Protein: CAWSGAGGFTDTQYF.